This T cell receptor (beta chain) was sequenced in a study of blood T cell repertoires in COVID-19. The overall study: Samples of COVID-19 (acute and convalescent) were obtained from the United States, Italy and Spain. T cells, B-cell-depleted T cells, or PBMCs supplied cDNA or gDNA.

Original data processing: Amplification from reference gene primers served as the basis for estimated nucleated cell counts. The protocol was immunoSEQ multiplex PCR, while the TCRdb copy is restricted to in-frame clones and leaves out a portion. The V and J calls and clone size were taken over from that table, and D and trimming were inferred from the DNA. Altogether tens of thousands of clones are present, around 90% being singletons, with the ten largest covering roughly 0.35%. Seattle patients were enrolled during active infection and followed longitudinally. Germline CDR1 and CDR2: SGHVS and FQNEAQ. The CDR3 runs 15 residues. V lost 6 bases and J lost 4; bases outside the gene matches: 9.

This TCR was sampled from a man aged 50-59 years with COVID-19, enrolled during active disease. Input material: peripheral blood. The rearrangement joins TRBV7-8 to TRBJ2-7, with 10 bases that match TRBD2. CDR3: CASRLTSGIGYEQYF. The CDR3 bases are TGTGCCAGCAGGTTAACTAGCGGGATAGGGTACGAGCAGTACTTC.